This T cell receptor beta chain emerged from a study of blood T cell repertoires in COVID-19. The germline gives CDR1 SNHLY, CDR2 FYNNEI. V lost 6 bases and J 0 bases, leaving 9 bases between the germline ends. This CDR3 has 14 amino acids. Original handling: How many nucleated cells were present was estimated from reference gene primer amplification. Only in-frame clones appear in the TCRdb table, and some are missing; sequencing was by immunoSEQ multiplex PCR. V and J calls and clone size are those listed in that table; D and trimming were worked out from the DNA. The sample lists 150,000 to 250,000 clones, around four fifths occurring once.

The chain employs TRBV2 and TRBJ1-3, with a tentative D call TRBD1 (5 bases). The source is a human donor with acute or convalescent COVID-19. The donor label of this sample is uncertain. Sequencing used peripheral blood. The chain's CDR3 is CASSQGFSGNTIYF. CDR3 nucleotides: TGTGCCAGCAGCCAGGGTTTCTCTGGAAACACCATATATTTT.